This T cell receptor beta chain is from a study of neurological immune-mediated disorders. TCRdb processed the 5' RACE reads anew with MiXCR; each CDR3 protein has one entry. In the table there are 50,000 or so distinct CDR3 sequences, around 4% of which are singletons. There are 15 residues in the CDR3. Germline V CDR1 and CDR2: LNHDA, SQIVND (reference sequence). Comments on this clonotype: No antigen is known for it. The junction shows a germline mismatch at one end, possibly a read error.

Study-wide results and limits: The study phylogenetically grouped the repertoires of 18 of 34 multiple sclerosis patients into one related-CDR3 cluster, a possible signature. HTLV-1-associated myelopathy had the most TCR clonal expansion, and multiple sclerosis had the least, less than healthy controls. CDR3 amino acid sequences of expanded clones were not shared across subjects, a result suggesting private repertoires in all groups.

V usage is TRBV19 and J usage is TRBJ1-5, with D perhaps TRBD1 (6 bases). This sequence was found in a man between 25 and 39 years old with multiple sclerosis. The sequencing input was PBMCs. The CDR3 spells CASSRQGQINQPQNF. As DNA, the CDR3 is TGTGCCAGTAGTAGGCAGGGACAAATAAATCAGCCCCAGAATTTT.